This T cell receptor delta chain was documented in a study of gamma-delta chains in newborns, infants, children. Study in general: Microbial exposure reportedly drives polyclonal innate γδ T cell expansion after birth.

The CDR3 length is 21 residues. V gave up 0 bases and J gave up 0 bases; unmatched junction bases: 8. Germline CDR1 reads GEAIGNYY; CDR2 reads EKD. TCRdb re-called clones from the reads via CATT. The sample has about 10,000 delta-chain clones, just under 9% seen once. The TCR sequence derives from a child who was a newborn, infant or young child, either healthy, febrile or measles-vaccinated (not recorded which). This chain joins TRDV2 and TRDJ3; 12 positions match TRDD3. Sequencing was performed on blood. The CDR3 DNA follows: TGTGCCTGTGACACCGGCTGGGGGATACGAATGAGCTCCTGGGACACCCGACAGATGTTTTTC. Residues: CACDTGWGIRMSSWDTRQMFF.